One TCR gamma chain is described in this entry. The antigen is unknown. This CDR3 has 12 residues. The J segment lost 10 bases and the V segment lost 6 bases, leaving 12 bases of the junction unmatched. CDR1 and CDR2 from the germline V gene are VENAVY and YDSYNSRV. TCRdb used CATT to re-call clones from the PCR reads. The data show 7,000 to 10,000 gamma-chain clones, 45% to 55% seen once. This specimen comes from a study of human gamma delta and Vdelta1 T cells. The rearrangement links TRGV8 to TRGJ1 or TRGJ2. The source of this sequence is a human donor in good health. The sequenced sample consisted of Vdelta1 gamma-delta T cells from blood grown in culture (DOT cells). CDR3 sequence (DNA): TGTGCCACCTGGAAGGTCTGGGGCAAGAAACTCTTT. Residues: CATWKVWGKKLF.